This T cell receptor beta chain came from a study of neurological immune-mediated disorders. Overall study results and limits: Multiple sclerosis was found to have the least TCR clonal expansion, below healthy controls, and HTLV-1-associated myelopathy the most. No CDR3 amino acid sequences were shared by expanded clones across subjects, suggesting private repertoires in all groups.

As for time point: longitudinal time-point 3. Trimming shortened V by 5 bases and J by 6 bases, and 11 bases separated the two germline ends. The V gene's germline CDR1 is DFQATT and CDR2 SNEGSKA (reference sequence). This CDR3 is built from 12 residues. In its sample, this clonotype was seen many times. Its target is unknown. TCRdb called the 5' RACE reads again in MiXCR, with one record for every CDR3 protein. Of around 100,000 distinct CDR3 sequences listed, approximately 10% are singletons. This sequence was found in a female donor with HTLV-1-associated myelopathy (HAM/TSP). Sequencing used PBMCs. The chain employs TRBV20-1 and TRBJ1-5; maybe TRBD1 (6 bases). The CDR3 loop reads CSASGAGQPQHF. The CDR3 region has the DNA TGCAGTGCTTCAGGGGCAGGTCAGCCCCAGCATTTT.